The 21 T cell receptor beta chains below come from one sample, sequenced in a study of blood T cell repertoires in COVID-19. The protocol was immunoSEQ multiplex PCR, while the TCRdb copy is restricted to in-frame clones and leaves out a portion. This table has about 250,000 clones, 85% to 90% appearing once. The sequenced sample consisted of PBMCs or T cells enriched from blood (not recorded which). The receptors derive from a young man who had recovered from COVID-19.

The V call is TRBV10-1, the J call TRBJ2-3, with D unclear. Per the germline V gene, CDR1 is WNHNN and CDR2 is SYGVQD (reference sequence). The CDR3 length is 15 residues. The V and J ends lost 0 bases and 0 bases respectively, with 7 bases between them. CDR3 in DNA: TGCGCCAGCAGTGAGTCGCAAACTAGCACAGATACGCAGTATTTT. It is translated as CASSESQTSTDTQYF.

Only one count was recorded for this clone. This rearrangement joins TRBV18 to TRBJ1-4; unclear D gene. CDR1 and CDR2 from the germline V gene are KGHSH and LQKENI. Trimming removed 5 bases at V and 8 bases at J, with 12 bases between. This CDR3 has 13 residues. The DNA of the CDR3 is TGTGCCAGCTCATGGGCCGGGAACGAAAAACTGTTTTTT. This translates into CASSWAGNEKLFF.

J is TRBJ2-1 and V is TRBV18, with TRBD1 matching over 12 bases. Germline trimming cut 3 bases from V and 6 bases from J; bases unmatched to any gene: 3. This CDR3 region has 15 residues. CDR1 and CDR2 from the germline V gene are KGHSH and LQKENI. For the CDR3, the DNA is TGTGCCAGCTCACCGGGACAGGGGGCGATCAATGAGCAGTTCTTC. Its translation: CASSPGQGAINEQFF.

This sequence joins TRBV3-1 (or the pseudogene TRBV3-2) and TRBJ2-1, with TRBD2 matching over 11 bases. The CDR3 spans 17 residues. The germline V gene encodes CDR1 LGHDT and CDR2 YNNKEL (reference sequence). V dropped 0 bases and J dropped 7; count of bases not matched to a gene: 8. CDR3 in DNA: TGTGCCAGCAGCCAAGAGGGGAGGCTAGCGGGAGGTAATGAGCAGTTCTTC. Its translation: CASSQEGRLAGGNEQFF.

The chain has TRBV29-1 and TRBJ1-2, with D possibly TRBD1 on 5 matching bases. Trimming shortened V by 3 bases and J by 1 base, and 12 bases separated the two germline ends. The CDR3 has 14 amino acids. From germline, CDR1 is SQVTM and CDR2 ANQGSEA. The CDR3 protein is CSVEGRGSNYGYTF. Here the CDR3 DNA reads TGCAGCGTTGAGGGTAGGGGTAGTAACTATGGCTACACCTTC.

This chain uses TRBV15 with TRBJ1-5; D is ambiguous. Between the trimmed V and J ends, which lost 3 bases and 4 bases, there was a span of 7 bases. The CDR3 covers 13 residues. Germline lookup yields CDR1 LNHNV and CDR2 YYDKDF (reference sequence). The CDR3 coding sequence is TGTGCCACCAGCAGTGCTAAGAATCAGCCCCAGCATTTT. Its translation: CATSSAKNQPQHF.

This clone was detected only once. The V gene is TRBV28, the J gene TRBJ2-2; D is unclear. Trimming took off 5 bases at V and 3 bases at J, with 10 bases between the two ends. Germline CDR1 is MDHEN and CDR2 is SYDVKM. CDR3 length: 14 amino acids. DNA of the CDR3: TGTGCCAGCAGTCCTCGACACTACACCGGGGAGCTGTTTTTT. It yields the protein CASSPRHYTGELFF.

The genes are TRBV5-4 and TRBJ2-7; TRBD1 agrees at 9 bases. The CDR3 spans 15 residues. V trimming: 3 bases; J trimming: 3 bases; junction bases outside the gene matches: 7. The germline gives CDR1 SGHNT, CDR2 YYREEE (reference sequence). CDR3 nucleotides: TGTGCCAGCAGCTCCCCGGGACAGGGACTCTACGAGCAGTACTTC. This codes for CASSSPGQGLYEQYF.

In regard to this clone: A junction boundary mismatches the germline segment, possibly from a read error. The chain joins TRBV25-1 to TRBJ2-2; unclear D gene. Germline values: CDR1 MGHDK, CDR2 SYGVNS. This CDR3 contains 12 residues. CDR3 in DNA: TGTGCCAGCGGCCATAACAGCGGGGAGCTGTTTTTT. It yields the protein CASGHNSGELFF.

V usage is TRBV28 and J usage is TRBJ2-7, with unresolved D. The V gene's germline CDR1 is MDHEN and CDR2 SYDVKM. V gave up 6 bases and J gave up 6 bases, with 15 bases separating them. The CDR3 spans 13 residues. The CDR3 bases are TGTGCCAGCAGCCCCCCGGTGACTGCCGAGCAGTACTTC. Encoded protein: CASSPPVTAEQYF.

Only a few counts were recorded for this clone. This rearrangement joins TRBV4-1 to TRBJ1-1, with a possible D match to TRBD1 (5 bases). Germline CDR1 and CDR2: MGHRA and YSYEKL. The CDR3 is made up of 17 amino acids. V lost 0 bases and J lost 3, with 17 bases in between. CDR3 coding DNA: TGCGCCAGCAGCCAAGATTATTCAGAACAGGCCTACACTGAAGCTTTCTTT. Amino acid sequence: CASSQDYSEQAYTEAFF.

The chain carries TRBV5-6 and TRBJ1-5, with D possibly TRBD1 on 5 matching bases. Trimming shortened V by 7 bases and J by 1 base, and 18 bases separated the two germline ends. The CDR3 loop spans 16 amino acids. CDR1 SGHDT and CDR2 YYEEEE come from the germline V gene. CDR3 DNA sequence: TGTGCCAGCGCACTGTGGTGGGGGGAAAGCAATCAGCCCCAGCATTTT. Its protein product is CASALWWGESNQPQHF.

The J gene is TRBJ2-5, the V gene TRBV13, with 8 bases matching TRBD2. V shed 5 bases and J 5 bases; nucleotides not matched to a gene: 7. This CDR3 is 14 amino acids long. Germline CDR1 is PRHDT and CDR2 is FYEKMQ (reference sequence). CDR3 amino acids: CASSTRTSRETQYF. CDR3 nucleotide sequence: TGTGCCAGCAGCACCCGGACTAGCCGGGAGACCCAGTACTTC.

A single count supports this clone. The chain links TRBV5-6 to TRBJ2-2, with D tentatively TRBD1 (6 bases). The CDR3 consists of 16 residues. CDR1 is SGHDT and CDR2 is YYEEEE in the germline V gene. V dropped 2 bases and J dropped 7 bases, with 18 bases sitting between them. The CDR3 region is CASSLKGGVSGGELFF. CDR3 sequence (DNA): TGTGCCAGCAGCTTAAAAGGGGGAGTTAGTGGCGGGGAGCTGTTTTTT.

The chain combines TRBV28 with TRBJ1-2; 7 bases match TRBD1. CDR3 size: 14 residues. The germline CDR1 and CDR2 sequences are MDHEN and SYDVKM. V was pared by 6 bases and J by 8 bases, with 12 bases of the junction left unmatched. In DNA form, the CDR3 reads TGTGCCAGCAGCCGGGACCAGGGGGGTTGGGGCTACACCTTC. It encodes CASSRDQGGWGYTF.

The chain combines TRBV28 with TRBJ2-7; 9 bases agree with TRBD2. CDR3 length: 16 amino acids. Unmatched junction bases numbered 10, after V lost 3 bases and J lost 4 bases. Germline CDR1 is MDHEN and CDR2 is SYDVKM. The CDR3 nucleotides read TGTGCCAGCAGTTTGGCCCTGGCTAGCGGGATTTACGAGCAGTACTTC. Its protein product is CASSLALASGIYEQYF.

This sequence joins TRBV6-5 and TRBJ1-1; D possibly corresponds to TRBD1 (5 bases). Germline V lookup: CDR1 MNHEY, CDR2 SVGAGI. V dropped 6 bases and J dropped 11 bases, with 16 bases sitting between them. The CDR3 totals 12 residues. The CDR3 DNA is TGTGCCAGCAGAGTAGTGCAGGGTACGGCTTTCTTT. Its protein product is CASRVVQGTAFF.

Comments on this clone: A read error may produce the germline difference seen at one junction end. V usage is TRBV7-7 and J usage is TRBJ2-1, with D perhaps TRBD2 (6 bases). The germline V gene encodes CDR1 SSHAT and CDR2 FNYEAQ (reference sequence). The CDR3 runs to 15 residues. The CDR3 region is CASSPDSGAYNEQFF. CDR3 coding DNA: TGTGCTAGCAGCCCAGATAGCGGAGCCTACAATGAGCAGTTCTTC.

In nucleotides, the CDR3 is TGTGCCAGCACTACAGGGCGCAAAAACATTCAGTACTTC. The encoded protein is CASTTGRKNIQYF. V and J are TRBV18 and TRBJ2-4, with a weak D call TRBD1 (6 bases). V lost 8 bases to trimming and J lost 3 bases, with 11 bases between them. Germline loops: CDR1 KGHSH, CDR2 LQKENI. This CDR3 is 13 amino acids long.

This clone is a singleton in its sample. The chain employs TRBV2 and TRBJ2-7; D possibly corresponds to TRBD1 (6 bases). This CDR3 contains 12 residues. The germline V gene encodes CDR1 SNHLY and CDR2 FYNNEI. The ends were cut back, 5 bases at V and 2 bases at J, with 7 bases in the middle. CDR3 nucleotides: TGTGCCAGCAGTACAGGGACCTACGAGCAGTACTTC. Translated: CASSTGTYEQYF.

The CDR3 nucleotides are TGTGCGGAGCGGTCCTCTGGAAACACCATATATTTT. Translated, it gives CAERSSGNTIYF. This sequence joins TRBV30 and TRBJ1-3; unclear D gene. Looked up from germline, CDR1 is GTSNPN and CDR2 is SVGIG (reference sequence). The CDR3 consists of 12 residues. The full variable domain, rest sourced from reference TRBV30 and TRBJ1-3, is SQTIHQWPATLVQPVGSPLSLECTVEGTSNPNLYWYRQAAGRGLQLLFYSVGIGQISSEVPQNLSASRPQDRQFILSSKKLLLSDSGFYLCAERSSGNTIYFGEGSWLTVV.